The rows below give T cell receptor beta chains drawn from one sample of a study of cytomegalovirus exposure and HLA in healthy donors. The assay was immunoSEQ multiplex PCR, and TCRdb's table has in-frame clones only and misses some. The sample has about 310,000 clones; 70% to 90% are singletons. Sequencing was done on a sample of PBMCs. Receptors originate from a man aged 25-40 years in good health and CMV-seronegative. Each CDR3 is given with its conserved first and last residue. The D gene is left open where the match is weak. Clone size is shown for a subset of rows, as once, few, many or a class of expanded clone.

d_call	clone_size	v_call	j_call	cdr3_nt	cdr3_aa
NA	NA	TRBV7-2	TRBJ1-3	TGTGCCAGCAGCTCCCGGACACGAAACACCATATATTTT	CASSSRTRNTIYF
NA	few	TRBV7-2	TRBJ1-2	TGTGCCAGCAGCTTTCGACATGTTAACTATGGCTACACCTTC	CASSFRHVNYGYTF
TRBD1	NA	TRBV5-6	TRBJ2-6	TGTGCCAGCAGCTTGGGACAGGGAAAGACTGGGGCCAACGTCCTGACTTTC	CASSLGQGKTGANVLTF
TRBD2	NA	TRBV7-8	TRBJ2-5	TGTGCCAGCAGCCCCGTAGCGGGGGGGCTTGAGACCCAGTACTTC	CASSPVAGGLETQYF
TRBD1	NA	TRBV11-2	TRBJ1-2	TGTGCCAGCAGCTCCTTGCGGGAGGGGGCGCGTGGCTACACCTTC	CASSSLREGARGYTF
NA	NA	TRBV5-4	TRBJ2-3	TGTGCCAGCAGCGAGCGTATGGATTCGGTCACAGATACGCAGTATTTT	CASSERMDSVTDTQYF
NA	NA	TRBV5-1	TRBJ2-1	TGCGCCAGCAGCCGCGGAGGGGTGCAAAGCAATGAGCAGTTCTTC	CASSRGGVQSNEQFF
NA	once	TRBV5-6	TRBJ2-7	TGTGCCAGCAGCTTGTATCAGGGAAGGCACGAGCAGTACTTC	CASSLYQGRHEQYF
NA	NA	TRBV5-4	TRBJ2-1	TGTGCCAGCAGCGCGGGTCTGAGACAGAGGAGTAGGGGGTCCTACAATGAGCAGTTCTTC	CASSAGLRQRSRGSYNEQFF
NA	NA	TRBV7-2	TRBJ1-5	TGTGCCAGCAGCTTAGCGGCGGGCAATCAGCCCCAGCATTTT	CASSLAAGNQPQHF
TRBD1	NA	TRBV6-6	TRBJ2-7	TGTGCCAGTCTGTCCGGGACAGGGTTGCTTGGGGAGCAGTACTTC	CASLSGTGLLGEQYF
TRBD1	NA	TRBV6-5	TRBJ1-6	TGTGCCAGCAGTACAAGGACAGGGGGTAGTTCACCCCTCCACTTT	CASSTRTGGSSPLHF
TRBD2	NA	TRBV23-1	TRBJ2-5	TGCGCCAGCAGTCCCCGCGGGGGGGAGACCCAGTACTTC	CASSPRGGETQYF
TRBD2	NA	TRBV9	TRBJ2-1	TGTGCCAGCAGCGTAGCCTGGGCATTCAGCGGGGGGACTTCCTACAATGAGCAGTTCTTC	CASSVAWAFSGGTSYNEQFF
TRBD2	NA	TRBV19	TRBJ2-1	TGTGCCAGTAGTACTCTAGCGGGGGGGCACCGGGAGCAGTTCTTC	CASSTLAGGHREQFF
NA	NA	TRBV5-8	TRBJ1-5	TGTGCCAGCAGCCCCCATACGACGGCCAGGGGCGGTCAGCCCCAGCATTTT	CASSPHTTARGGQPQHF
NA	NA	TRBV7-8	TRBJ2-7	TGTGCCAGCAGCCCAAGAACGGCCCCGGGACTCTCCTACGAGCAGTACTTC	CASSPRTAPGLSYEQYF
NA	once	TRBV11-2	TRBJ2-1	TGTGCCAGCAGCTTAGGGCCAGGTTACAATGAGCAGTTCTTC	CASSLGPGYNEQFF
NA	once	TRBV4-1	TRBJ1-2	TGCGCCAGCAGCCGGCGGGTTGGACAGATCTATGGCTACACCTTC	CASSRRVGQIYGYTF
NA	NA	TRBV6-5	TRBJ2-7	TGTGCCAGCAGTTACTCGATGGGCTCCAACGAGCAGTACTTC	CASSYSMGSNEQYF
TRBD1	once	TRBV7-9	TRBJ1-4	TGTGCCAGCGGGACAGGGCACGAAAAACTGTTTTTT	CASGTGHEKLFF
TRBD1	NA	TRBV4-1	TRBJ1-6	TGCGCCAGCAGCCAAGGCCGGGACAGTAATTCACCCCTCCACTTT	CASSQGRDSNSPLHF
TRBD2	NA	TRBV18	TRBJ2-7	TGTGCCAGCTCACCACCCCCTAGCGGGGGGACCTACGAGCAGTACTTC	CASSPPPSGGTYEQYF
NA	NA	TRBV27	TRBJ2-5	TGTGCCAGCAGTGTACAGGGATCCCAAGAGACCCAGTACTTC	CASSVQGSQETQYF
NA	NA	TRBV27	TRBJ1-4	TGTGCCAGCACGGGTGGAGGGCGATGGGAAAAACTGTTTTTT	CASTGGGRWEKLFF
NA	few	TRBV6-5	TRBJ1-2	TGTGCCAGCAGATCACAAACAGGGTTTGGCTACACCTTC	CASRSQTGFGYTF
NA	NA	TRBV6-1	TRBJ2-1	TGTGCCAGCAGTGAGTTACAAGGAGATGAGCAGTTCTTC	CASSELQGDEQFF
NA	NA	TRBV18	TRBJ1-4	TGTGCCAGCTCACTCGGGATGGGGTTCGAAAAACTGTTTTTT	CASSLGMGFEKLFF
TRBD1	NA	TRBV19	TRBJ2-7	TGTGCCAGTAGTACGAGACAGGGCTACGAGCAGTACTTC	CASSTRQGYEQYF